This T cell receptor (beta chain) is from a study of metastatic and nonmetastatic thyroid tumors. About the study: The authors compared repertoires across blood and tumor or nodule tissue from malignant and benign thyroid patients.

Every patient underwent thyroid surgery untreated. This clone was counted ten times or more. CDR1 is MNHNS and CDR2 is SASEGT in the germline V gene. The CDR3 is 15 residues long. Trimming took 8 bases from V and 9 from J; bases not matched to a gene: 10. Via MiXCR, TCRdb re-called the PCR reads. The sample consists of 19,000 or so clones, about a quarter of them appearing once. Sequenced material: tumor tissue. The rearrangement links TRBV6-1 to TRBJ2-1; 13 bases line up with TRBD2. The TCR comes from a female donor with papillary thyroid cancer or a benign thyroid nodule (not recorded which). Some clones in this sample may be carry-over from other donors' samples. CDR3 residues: CASVQPGLAGTEQFF. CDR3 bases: TGTGCCAGCGTGCAACCGGGACTAGCGGGAACTGAGCAGTTCTTC.